The 2 T cell receptor beta chains in this list originate from one sample, sequenced in a study of shared clonotypes between healthy human individuals. Naive CD8 cells lacked CD45RO, underwent positive selection for CCR7 and left out terminally differentiated effector memory CD45RA+ cells. Some clones are missing from TCRdb's copy, which holds only in-frame ones; the method was immunoSEQ multiplex PCR. The sample contains about 2.1 million clones, 85% to 95% of which appear only once. Sequenced sample: naive CD8+ T cells from PBMCs. These TCRs come from a man between 18 and 29 years old in good health. Some clones in this sample may be carry-over from other donors' samples.

This sequence joins TRBV27 and TRBJ2-1, with D possibly TRBD2 on 5 matching bases. CDR1 and CDR2 from the germline V gene are MNHEY and SMNVEV (reference sequence). The CDR3 covers 16 residues. V was cut by 5 bases and J by 5 bases, with 19 bases left in between. The CDR3 bases are TGTGCCAGCAGTAAAGGGCCGGGGAGTGCTCACAATGAGCAGTTCTTC. Translated, it gives CASSKGPGSAHNEQFF.

The chain joins TRBV7-9 to TRBJ1-2; D perhaps matches TRBD1 (5 bases). This CDR3 region has 16 residues. Trimming shortened V by 3 bases and J by 3 bases, and 17 bases separated the two germline ends. CDR1 and CDR2 from the germline V gene are SEHNR and FQNEAQ (reference sequence). CDR3 region: CASSFTPPGTDYGYTF. The CDR3 DNA reads TGTGCCAGCAGCTTCACACCCCCCGGGACGGACTATGGCTACACCTTC.